This T cell receptor beta chain was recorded in a study of T cell changes during pregnancy in multiple sclerosis. Here immunoSEQ multiplex PCR was the method, and the copy in TCRdb shows in-frame clones only, minus some. The table includes some 76,000 clones, about nine tenths detected once. The CDR3 covers 15 residues. Germline trimming cut 6 bases from V and 4 bases from J; bases unmatched to any gene: 3. Per germline, CDR1 MDHEN and CDR2 SYDVKM. This chain uses TRBV28 with TRBJ2-1; TRBD2 matches at 13 bases. This material consisted of CD4+ T cells from peripheral blood mononuclear cells, taken after pregnancy. The TCR was taken from a female donor with multiple sclerosis, enrolled in a pregnancy study. The CDR3: CASSLLAGGYNEQFF. The CDR3 DNA reads TGTGCCAGCAGCCTACTAGCGGGGGGGTACAATGAGCAGTTCTTC.